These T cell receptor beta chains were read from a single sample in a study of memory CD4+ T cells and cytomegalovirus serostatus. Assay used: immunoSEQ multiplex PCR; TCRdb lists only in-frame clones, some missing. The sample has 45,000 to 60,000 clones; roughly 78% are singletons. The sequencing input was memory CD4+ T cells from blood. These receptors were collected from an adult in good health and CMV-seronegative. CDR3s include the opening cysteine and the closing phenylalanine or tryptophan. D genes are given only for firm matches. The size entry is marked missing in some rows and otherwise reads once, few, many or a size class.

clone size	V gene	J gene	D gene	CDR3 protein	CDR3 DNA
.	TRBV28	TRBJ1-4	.	CASTIMGEKLFF	TGTGCCAGCACCATAATGGGAGAAAAACTGTTTTTT
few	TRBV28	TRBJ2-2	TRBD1	CASSLLGQGPGELFF	TGTGCCAGCAGTTTGTTGGGACAGGGGCCCGGGGAGCTGTTTTTT
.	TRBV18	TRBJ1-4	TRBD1	CASSPSGGKEKLFF	TGTGCCAGCTCACCGTCAGGGGGCAAGGAAAAACTGTTTTTT
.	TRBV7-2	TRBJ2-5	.	CASSHQWGRRETQYF	TGTGCCAGCAGCCATCAATGGGGCAGACGAGAGACCCAGTACTTC
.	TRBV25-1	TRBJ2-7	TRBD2	CASSELGTSAEQYF	TGTGCCAGCAGTGAACTGGGGACTAGTGCCGAGCAGTACTTC
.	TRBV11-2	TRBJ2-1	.	CASSLRVGSYNEQFF	TGTGCCAGCAGCTTACGGGTTGGCTCCTACAATGAGCAGTTCTTC
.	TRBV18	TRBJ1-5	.	CASSLYSNQPQHF	TGTGCCAGCTCACTTTATAGCAATCAGCCCCAGCATTTT
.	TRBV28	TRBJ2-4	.	CASRDDRDIQYF	TGTGCCAGCAGGGACGACAGAGACATTCAGTACTTC
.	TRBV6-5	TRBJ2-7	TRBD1	CASSLGQGRREQYF	TGTGCCAGCAGCCTCGGACAGGGGAGGCGCGAGCAGTACTTC
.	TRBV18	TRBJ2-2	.	CASSIGPTNTGELFF	TGTGCCAGCTCAATTGGGCCTACGAACACCGGGGAGCTGTTTTTT
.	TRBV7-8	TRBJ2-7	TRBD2	CASSSKRESSYEQYF	TGTGCCAGCAGCTCAAAGCGGGAGAGTTCCTACGAGCAGTACTTC
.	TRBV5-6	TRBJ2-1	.	CASSWTISSYNEQFF	TGTGCCAGCAGCTGGACCATAAGCTCCTACAATGAGCAGTTCTTC
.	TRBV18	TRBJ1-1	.	CASSPVGRTEAFF	TGTGCCAGCTCCCCTGTTGGCAGGACTGAAGCTTTCTTT
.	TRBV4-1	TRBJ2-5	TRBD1	CASSQGQGPETQYF	TGCGCCAGCAGCCAAGGACAGGGGCCAGAGACCCAGTACTTC
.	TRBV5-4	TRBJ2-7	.	CASSLEGEGEQYF	TGTGCCAGCAGCTTAGAGGGGGAGGGCGAGCAGTACTTC
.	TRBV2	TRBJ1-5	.	CASSAPNQPQHF	TGTGCCAGCAGTGCACCCAATCAGCCCCAGCATTTT
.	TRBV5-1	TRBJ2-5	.	CASSLLTGSGGTQYF	TGCGCCAGCAGCTTGTTGACGGGATCCGGCGGGACCCAGTACTTC
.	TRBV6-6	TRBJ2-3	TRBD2	CASSYGLAGTDTQYF	TGTGCCAGCAGTTACGGGCTAGCGGGCACAGATACGCAGTATTTT
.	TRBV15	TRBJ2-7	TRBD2	CATSIESAGVVYEQYF	TGTGCCACCAGCATAGAGAGCGCGGGGGTCGTTTACGAGCAGTACTTC
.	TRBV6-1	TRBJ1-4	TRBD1	CASSAQTGFDEKLFF	TGTGCCAGCAGTGCCCAGACAGGGTTTGATGAAAAACTGTTTTTT
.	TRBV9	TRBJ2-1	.	CASSPLLGESAIYNEQFF	TGTGCCAGCAGCCCCCTTTTAGGGGAGTCGGCAATCTACAATGAGCAGTTCTTC
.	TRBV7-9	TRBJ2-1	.	CASSLVEAGWGANEQFF	TGTGCCAGCAGCTTAGTTGAGGCGGGATGGGGTGCCAATGAGCAGTTCTTC
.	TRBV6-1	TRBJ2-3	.	CASSEKWVSRGLLQILTQYF	TGTGCCAGCAGTGAAAAGTGGGTATCGCGCGGCTTGCTCCAGATACTCACGCAGTATTTT
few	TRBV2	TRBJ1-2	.	CASSSDYGYTF	TGTGCCAGCAGTTCTGACTATGGCTACACCTTC
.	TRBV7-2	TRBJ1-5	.	CASSLGGRSNQPQHF	TGTGCCAGCAGCTTAGGTGGCAGGAGCAATCAGCCCCAGCATTTT
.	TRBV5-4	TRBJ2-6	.	CASSLGVTGANVLTF	TGTGCCAGCAGCTTGGGGGTCACCGGGGCCAACGTCCTGACTTTC
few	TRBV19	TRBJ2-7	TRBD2	CASSLVAGDTYEQYF	TGTGCCAGTAGTCTTGTAGCGGGCGACACCTACGAGCAGTACTTC
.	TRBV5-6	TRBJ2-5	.	CASSLGSQETQYF	TGTGCCAGCAGCTTGGGGAGCCAAGAGACCCAGTACTTC
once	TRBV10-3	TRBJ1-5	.	CAISDRHTGNQPQHF	TGTGCCATCAGTGACCGGCATACCGGCAATCAGCCCCAGCATTTT